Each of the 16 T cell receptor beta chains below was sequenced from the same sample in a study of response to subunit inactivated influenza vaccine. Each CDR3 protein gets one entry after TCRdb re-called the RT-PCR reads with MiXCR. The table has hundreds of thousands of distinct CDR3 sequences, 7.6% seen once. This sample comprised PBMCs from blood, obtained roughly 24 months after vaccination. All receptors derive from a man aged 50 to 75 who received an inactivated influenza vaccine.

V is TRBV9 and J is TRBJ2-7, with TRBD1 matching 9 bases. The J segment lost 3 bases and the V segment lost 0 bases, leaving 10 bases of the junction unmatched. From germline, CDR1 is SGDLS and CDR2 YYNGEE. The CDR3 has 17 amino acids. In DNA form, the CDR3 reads TGTGCCAGCAGCGTAGCGGGATCGGGGACAGGGTTCTACGAGCAGTACTTC. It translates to CASSVAGSGTGFYEQYF.

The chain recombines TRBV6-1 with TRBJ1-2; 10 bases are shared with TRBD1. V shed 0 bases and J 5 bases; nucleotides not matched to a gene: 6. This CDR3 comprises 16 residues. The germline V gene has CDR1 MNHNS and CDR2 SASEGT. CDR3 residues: CASSEAGTGAQYGYTF. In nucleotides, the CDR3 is TGTGCCAGCAGTGAAGCTGGGACAGGGGCTCAGTATGGCTACACCTTC.

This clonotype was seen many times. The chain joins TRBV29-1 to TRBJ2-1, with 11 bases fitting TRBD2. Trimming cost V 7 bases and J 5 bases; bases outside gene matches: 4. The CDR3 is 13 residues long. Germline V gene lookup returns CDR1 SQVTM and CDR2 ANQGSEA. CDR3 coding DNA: TGCAGCGCTATAGCGGGAGGGAACAATGAGCAGTTCTTC. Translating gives CSAIAGGNNEQFF.

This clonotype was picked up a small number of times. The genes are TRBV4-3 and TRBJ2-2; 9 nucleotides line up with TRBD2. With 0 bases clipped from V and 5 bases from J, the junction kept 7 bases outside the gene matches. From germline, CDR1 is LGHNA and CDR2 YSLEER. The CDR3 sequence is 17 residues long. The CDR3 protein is CASSQDLWAGGTGELFF. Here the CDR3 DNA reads TGCGCCAGCAGCCAAGATCTCTGGGCGGGGGGGACCGGGGAGCTGTTTTTT.

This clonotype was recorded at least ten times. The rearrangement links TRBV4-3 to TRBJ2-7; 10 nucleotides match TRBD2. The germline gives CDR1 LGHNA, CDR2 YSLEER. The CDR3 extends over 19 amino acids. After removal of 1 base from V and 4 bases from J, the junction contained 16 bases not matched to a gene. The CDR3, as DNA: TGCGCCAGCAGCCAAGGTCTTGTTGGGACTAGCGCCTCAGGGTACGAGCAGTACTTC. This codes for CASSQGLVGTSASGYEQYF.

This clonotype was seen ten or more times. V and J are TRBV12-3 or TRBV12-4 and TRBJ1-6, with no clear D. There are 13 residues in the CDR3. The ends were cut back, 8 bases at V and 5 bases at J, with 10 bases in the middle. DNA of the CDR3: TGTGCCAGCGCGGGCAGACATAATTCACCCCTCCACTTT. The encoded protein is CASAGRHNSPLHF.

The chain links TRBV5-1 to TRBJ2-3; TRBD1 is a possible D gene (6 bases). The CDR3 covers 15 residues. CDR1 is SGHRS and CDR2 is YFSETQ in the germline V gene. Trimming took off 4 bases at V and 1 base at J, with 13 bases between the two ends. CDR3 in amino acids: CASSLRQARTDTQYF. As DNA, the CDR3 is TGCGCCAGCAGCCTGAGACAGGCCCGCACAGATACGCAGTATTTT.

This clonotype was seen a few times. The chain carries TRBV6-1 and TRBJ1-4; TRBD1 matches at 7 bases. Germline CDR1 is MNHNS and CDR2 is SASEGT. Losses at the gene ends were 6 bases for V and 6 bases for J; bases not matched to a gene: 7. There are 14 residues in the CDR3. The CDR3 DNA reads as TGTGCCAGCAGGGGAGGGGGCGCGGATGAAAAACTGTTTTTT. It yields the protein CASRGGGADEKLFF.

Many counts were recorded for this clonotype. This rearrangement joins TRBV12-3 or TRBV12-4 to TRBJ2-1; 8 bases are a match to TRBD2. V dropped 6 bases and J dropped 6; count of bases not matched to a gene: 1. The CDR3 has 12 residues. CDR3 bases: TGTGCCAGCAGGGGGACTAGCAATGAGCAGTTCTTC. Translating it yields CASRGTSNEQFF.

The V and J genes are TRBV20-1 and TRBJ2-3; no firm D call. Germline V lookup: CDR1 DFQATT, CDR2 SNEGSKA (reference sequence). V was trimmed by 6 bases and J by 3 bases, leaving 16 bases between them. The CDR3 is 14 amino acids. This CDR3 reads CSARRLQNTDTQYF. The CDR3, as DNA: TGCAGTGCCAGACGACTGCAGAATACAGATACGCAGTATTTT.

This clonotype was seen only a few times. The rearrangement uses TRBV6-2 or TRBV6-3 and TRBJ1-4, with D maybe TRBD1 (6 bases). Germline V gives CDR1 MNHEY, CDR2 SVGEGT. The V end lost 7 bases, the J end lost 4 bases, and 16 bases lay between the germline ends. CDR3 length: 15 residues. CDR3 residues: CASKPSGTSNEKLFF. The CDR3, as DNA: TGTGCCAGCAAGCCTTCGGGGACAAGTAATGAAAAACTGTTTTTT.

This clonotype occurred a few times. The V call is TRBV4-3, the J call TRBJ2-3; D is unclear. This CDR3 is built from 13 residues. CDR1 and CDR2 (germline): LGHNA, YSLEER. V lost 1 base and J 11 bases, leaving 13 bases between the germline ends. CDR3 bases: TGCGCCAGCAGCCAAGCCCCGAGGATAGGGCAGTATTTT. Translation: CASSQAPRIGQYF.

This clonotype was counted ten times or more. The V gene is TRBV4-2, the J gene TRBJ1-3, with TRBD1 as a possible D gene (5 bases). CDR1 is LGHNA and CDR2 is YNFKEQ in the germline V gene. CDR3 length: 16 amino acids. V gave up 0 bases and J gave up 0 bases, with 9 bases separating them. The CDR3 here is CASSQEGEGSGNTIYF. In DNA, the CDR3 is TGTGCCAGCAGCCAAGAGGGGGAGGGCTCTGGAAACACCATATATTTT.

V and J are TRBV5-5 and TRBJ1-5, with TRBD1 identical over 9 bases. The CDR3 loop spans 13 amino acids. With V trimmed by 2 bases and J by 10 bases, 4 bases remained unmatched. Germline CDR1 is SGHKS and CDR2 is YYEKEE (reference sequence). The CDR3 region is CASSLQGARPQHF. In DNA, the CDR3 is TGTGCCAGCAGCTTACAGGGGGCGCGTCCCCAGCATTTT.

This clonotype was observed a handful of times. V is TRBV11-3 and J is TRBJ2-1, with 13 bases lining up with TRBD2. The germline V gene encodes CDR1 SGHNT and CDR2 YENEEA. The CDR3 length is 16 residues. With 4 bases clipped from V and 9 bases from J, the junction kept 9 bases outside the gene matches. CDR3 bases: TGTGCCAGCAGCTCAACCTCCGGGACTAGCGGGGCTGAGCAGTTCTTC. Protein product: CASSSTSGTSGAEQFF. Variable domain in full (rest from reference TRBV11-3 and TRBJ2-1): EAGVVQSPRYKIIEKKQPVAFWCNPISGHNTLYWYLQNLGQGPELLIRYENEEAVDDSQLPKDRFSAERLKGVDSTLKIQPAELGDSAVYLCASSSTSGTSGAEQFFGPGTRLTVL.

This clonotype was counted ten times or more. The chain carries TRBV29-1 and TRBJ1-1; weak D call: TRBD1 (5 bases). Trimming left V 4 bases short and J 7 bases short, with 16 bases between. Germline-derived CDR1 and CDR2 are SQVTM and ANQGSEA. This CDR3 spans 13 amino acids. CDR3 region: CSVGKGEGSEAFF. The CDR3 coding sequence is TGCAGCGTTGGAAAAGGGGAGGGCAGTGAAGCTTTCTTT.